This T cell receptor (beta chain) is from a study of CD8 T cells in ankylosing spondylitis. It was by quantitative 5'-RACE with molecular barcodes that TCR beta libraries were made. TCRdb fed the 5' RACE reads into MiXCR, producing one record per CDR3 protein. The sample has 700,000 to 1,000,000 distinct CDR3 sequences, around 11% seen once. The CDR3 covers 14 residues. CDR1 and CDR2 (germline): SGDLS, YYNGEE. V lost 4 bases to trimming and J lost 4 bases; unmatched junction nucleotides: 6. As concerns this clonotype: What it binds is unknown.

Points from the study as a whole: It was reported that disease-linked clones were significantly enriched in matched ankylosing spondylitis synovial fluid. Ankylosing spondylitis blood appeared to be characterized by a TCR beta motif of eight or nine highly homologous variants. CD8+ disease-linked clones were present at relatively low frequencies in blood.

The chain couples TRBV9 to TRBJ2-5; 8 positions match TRBD2. The sequence was obtained from a male donor with ankylosing spondylitis. Sequencing used blood, either unsorted or a sorted T cell fraction (not recorded which). The CDR3 loop is CASSPRGGVETQYF. The CDR3 DNA follows: TGTGCCAGCAGCCCTCGGGGGGGCGTAGAGACCCAGTACTTC.